One and the same sample provided the 9 T cell receptor beta chains below, sequenced in a study of CD8 T cells in Susac syndrome. Random hexamers served to reverse transcribe about 0.5 to 1 ug RNA. TCRdb reprocessed the immunoSEQ multiplex PCR reads with MiXCR, giving one entry per CDR3 protein. Found here are fewer than 140,000 distinct CDR3 sequences, roughly 94% of them singletons; the top ten hold around 0.4%. The sequencing input was CD8+ T cells from PBMCs. The receptor set was obtained from a human donor with Susac syndrome.

In DNA form, the CDR3 reads TGTGCCAGCAGCGTAGAACAGGACAGGCCGTACAATGAGCAGTTCTTC. Encoded protein: CASSVEQDRPYNEQFF. The chain is built from TRBV9 and TRBJ2-1; 7 bases line up with TRBD1. CDR3 length: 16 residues. The V segment lost 0 bases and the J segment 4 bases; nucleotides outside the gene matches: 7. Germline CDR1 reads SGDLS; CDR2 reads YYNGEE. The variable domain in full, completed from reference TRBV9 and TRBJ2-1, reads DSGVTQTPKHLITATGQRVTLRCSPRSGDLSVYWYQQSLDQGLQFLIQYYNGEERAKGNILERFSAQQFPDLHSELNLSSLELGDSALYFCASSVEQDRPYNEQFFGPGTRLTVL.

The chain employs TRBV3-1 and TRBJ2-5, with D unresolved. Trimming took 1 base from V and 2 from J, leaving 8 bases between them. There are 14 residues in the CDR3. Germline CDR1 LGHDT, CDR2 YNNKEL (reference sequence). CDR3 residues: CASSQGRIQETQYF. In DNA, the CDR3 is TGTGCCAGCAGCCAAGGCAGGATTCAAGAGACCCAGTACTTC.

The V gene is TRBV6-5, the J gene TRBJ2-3, with 10 nucleotides matching TRBD2. Germline V gene data show CDR1 as MNHEY and CDR2 as SVGAGI. Trimming removed 7 bases from V and 5 bases from J; junction bases left unmatched: 3. CDR3 length: 13 residues. The CDR3 loop reads CASTSGGGDTQYF. CDR3 sequence (DNA): TGTGCCAGCACTAGCGGGGGAGGAGATACGCAGTATTTT.

In nucleotides, the CDR3 is TGTGCCAGCAGCAAACTGGAGGGGGGGCCTTCGGGGAATGAGCAGTTCTTC. Its translation: CASSKLEGGPSGNEQFF. This rearrangement joins TRBV21-1 to TRBJ2-1; the table's TRBD1 call for D was not verified on the DNA. TRBV21-1 is termed a pseudogene. This CDR3 has 17 residues.

The CDR3 reads CASSEWLGETLLKDTQYF. CDR3 DNA sequence: TGTGCCAGCAGTGAATGGTTAGGTGAGACTTTGCTCAAAGATACGCAGTATTTT. The chain has TRBV2 and TRBJ2-3; D gene unclear. The V gene's germline CDR1 is SNHLY and CDR2 FYNNEI. This CDR3 has 18 amino acids. Trimming took 2 bases from V and 5 from J, leaving 23 bases between them.

The V call is TRBV4-3, the J call TRBJ1-2, with a weak D call TRBD1 (6 bases). The ends were cut back, 0 bases at V and 4 bases at J, with 21 bases in the middle. The CDR3 sequence is 18 residues long. Germline V CDR1 and CDR2: LGHNA, YSLEER. The CDR3 sequence: CASSQDPYGGRGIYGYTF. CDR3 DNA sequence: TGCGCCAGCAGCCAAGATCCTTATGGGGGGCGCGGGATCTATGGCTACACCTTC.

The chain employs TRBV12-5 and TRBJ1-2; D unresolved. This CDR3 spans 12 amino acids. V lost 1 base to trimming and J lost 4 bases, with 4 bases between them. Per germline, CDR1 LGHNT and CDR2 FRNRAP. The CDR3 DNA is TGTGCTAGTGGTTTGGAGGGCTATGGCTACACCTTC. Residues: CASGLEGYGYTF. Based on the CDR3 plus reference TRBV12-5 and TRBJ1-2, the full variable domain is DARVTQTPRHKVTEMGQEVTMRCQPILGHNTVFWYRQTMMQGLELLAYFRNRAPLDDSGMPKDRFSAEMPDATLATLKIQPSEPRDSAVYFCASGLEGYGYTFGSGTRLTVV.

This chain joins TRBV4-2 and TRBJ2-5, with 7 bases lining up with TRBD1. The germline CDR1 and CDR2 sequences are LGHNA and YNFKEQ. The CDR3 length is 14 residues. The junction had 3 bases not matched to a gene; V was cut back by 4 bases and J by 1 base. In nucleotides, the CDR3 is TGTGCCAGCAGCCTCCGGGACAGCCAAGAGACCCAGTACTTC. It specifies CASSLRDSQETQYF.

V usage is TRBV9 and J usage is TRBJ1-5; no clear D. The germline V and J ends were trimmed by 2 bases and 1 base, with 10 bases remaining between them. Per germline, CDR1 SGDLS and CDR2 YYNGEE. The length of the CDR3 is 15 residues. CDR3 in amino acids: CASSVGVGSNQPQHF. DNA for the CDR3: TGTGCCAGCAGCGTGGGAGTGGGAAGCAATCAGCCCCAGCATTTT.